A single sample gave rise to the 24 T cell receptor beta chains below, sequenced in a study of graft-versus-host responses after intestinal transplantation. Assay used: immunoSEQ multiplex PCR; TCRdb lists only in-frame clones, some missing. Of tens of thousands of clones listed, about 90% are singletons. The sample in question was PBMCs, obtained 300 to 320 days after intestinal transplant. These receptors came from a human patient who received an intestinal transplant, so some T cells may come from the graft donor.

J is TRBJ2-5 and V is TRBV11-2; TRBD1 agrees at 7 bases. The end of the DNA is better explained by TRBJ2-7, so the J call may be wrong. Looked up from germline, CDR1 is SGHAT and CDR2 is FQNNGV. The CDR3 runs to 14 residues. CDR3 bases: TGTGCCAGCAGCTTCGGACAGGCTTTCTACGAGCAGTACTTC. Translation gives CASSFGQAFYEQYF.

This chain connects TRBV5-1 to TRBJ1-1; a possible D gene is TRBD1 (6 bases). Germline-derived CDR1 and CDR2 are SGHRS and YFSETQ. The CDR3 extends over 15 amino acids. Trimming left V 3 bases short and J 5 bases short, with 17 bases between. The CDR3 DNA follows: TGCGCCAGCAGCTCCCGGGTGGGGGCCGGAACTGAAGCTTTCTTT. Its protein product is CASSSRVGAGTEAFF.

The V and J genes are TRBV29-1 and TRBJ2-1; D unresolved. Trimming stripped 3 bases from V and 5 bases from J, with 8 bases between. This CDR3 is 12 amino acids long. The germline gives CDR1 SQVTM, CDR2 ANQGSEA. CDR3 sequence: CSVDRENNEQFF. The CDR3 region has the DNA TGCAGCGTTGATCGAGAGAACAATGAGCAGTTCTTC.

This chain joins TRBV9 and TRBJ1-1; 7 bases fit TRBD1. Germline-derived CDR1 and CDR2 are SGDLS and YYNGEE. Germline trimming cut 0 bases from V and 5 bases from J; bases unmatched to any gene: 16. The CDR3 runs to 18 residues. The chain's CDR3 is CASSVDSWVRDRGTEAFF. The DNA of the CDR3 is TGTGCCAGCAGCGTAGATAGTTGGGTGCGGGACAGAGGGACTGAAGCTTTCTTT.

The chain combines TRBV6-1 with TRBJ1-3, with D maybe TRBD1 (6 bases). With 8 bases removed from V and 4 bases from J, the gap between germline ends came to 15 bases. The length of the CDR3 is 14 residues. CDR1 MNHNS and CDR2 SASEGT come from the germline V gene. CDR3 nucleotides: TGTGCCAGCGTCTGGGGGCCCGGAGGAAACACCATATATTTT. Its protein is CASVWGPGGNTIYF.

J is TRBJ1-5 and V is TRBV6-1; D may be TRBD1 (5 bases). The CDR3 loop spans 14 amino acids. Germline lookup yields CDR1 MNHNS and CDR2 SASEGT. Trimming cost V 3 bases and J 4 bases, with 10 bases left between them. CDR3: CASSDGQGNQPQHF. CDR3 bases: TGTGCCAGCAGTGACGGGCAGGGTAATCAGCCCCAGCATTTT.

The chain employs TRBV19 and TRBJ2-2; D gene unclear. In germline, CDR1 is LNHDA, CDR2 SQIVND (reference sequence). The length of the CDR3 is 14 residues. V was pared by 3 bases and J by 5 bases, with 10 bases between. The CDR3 coding sequence is TGTGCCAGTAGTATTGGAGTTACTACCGGGGAGCTGTTTTTT. Protein sequence: CASSIGVTTGELFF.

The V call is TRBV30, the J call TRBJ2-1, with a tentative D call TRBD2 (5 bases). V gave up 6 bases and J gave up 1 base, with 19 bases separating them. This CDR3 contains 16 residues. Germline V CDR1 and CDR2: GTSNPN, SVGIG (reference sequence). The CDR3 here is CACLAREPPSYNEQFF. CDR3 nucleotides: TGTGCCTGTTTAGCACGGGAACCCCCTTCCTACAATGAGCAGTTCTTC.

The genes are TRBV19 and TRBJ1-2, with TRBD1 matching 11 bases. Germline assignment: CDR1 LNHDA and CDR2 SQIVND (reference sequence). The CDR3 spans 15 residues. V lost 6 bases, J lost 3 bases, and 6 bases stayed unmatched. CDR3 coding DNA: TGTGCCAGTAGGGACAGGGGGCGCGAGGACTATGGCTACACCTTC. Translation gives CASRDRGREDYGYTF.

The rearrangement uses TRBV4-2 and TRBJ1-2; 7 bases line up with TRBD1. The V gene end was trimmed by 2 bases and the J gene end by 1 base; junction bases not matched to a gene: 4. This CDR3 is built from 15 residues. The germline CDR1 and CDR2 sequences are LGHNA and YNFKEQ. The CDR3 DNA sequence: TGTGCCAGCAGCCAACCGGACAGGAGTAACTATGGCTACACCTTC. It encodes CASSQPDRSNYGYTF.

The chain combines TRBV7-9 with TRBJ2-7; D is possibly TRBD1 or TRBD2 (5 bases each). Trimming took off 2 bases at V and 2 bases at J, with 19 bases between the two ends. In germline, CDR1 is SEHNR, CDR2 FQNEAQ (reference sequence). CDR3 size: 17 residues. CDR3 in amino acids: CASSLQSPRRDAYEQYF. The CDR3 nucleotides are TGTGCCAGCAGCTTACAATCCCCCCGCAGGGACGCCTACGAGCAGTACTTC.

The V gene is TRBV29-1, the J gene TRBJ1-4; D not certain. From germline, CDR1 is SQVTM and CDR2 ANQGSEA. Trimming left V 6 bases short and J 9 bases short, with 11 bases between. The CDR3 runs to 11 residues. The CDR3 nucleotides read TGCAGCGTGGATAGGAACCAAAAACTGTTTTTT. Its translation is CSVDRNQKLFF.

J is TRBJ1-2 and V is TRBV21-1. TRBV21-1 is flagged as a pseudogene. The CDR3 covers 12 residues. The CDR3 loop is CATSTINYGYTF. The CDR3 coding sequence is TGTGCCACTTCTACCATTAACTATGGCTACACCTTC.

This chain uses TRBV7-3 with TRBJ2-5; D possibly corresponds to TRBD2 (5 bases). Deletions cut 2 bases from V and 5 bases from J, with 9 bases between. The CDR3 has 13 residues. CDR1 and CDR2 from the germline V gene are SGHTA and FQGTGA. Here the CDR3 reads CASSLSSRETQYF. For the CDR3, the DNA is TGTGCCAGCAGCTTATCTAGCAGGGAGACCCAGTACTTC.

V is TRBV5-6 and J is TRBJ2-5, with D unresolved. Germline CDR1 is SGHDT and CDR2 is YYEEEE. V lost 3 bases and J 5 bases, leaving 8 bases between the germline ends. This CDR3 region has 12 residues. The chain's CDR3 is CASSSFVETQYF. For the CDR3, the DNA is TGTGCCAGCAGCTCCTTCGTTGAGACCCAGTACTTC. Looking up the rest from reference TRBV5-6 and TRBJ2-5 gives the full variable domain: DAGVTQSPTHLIKTRGQQVTLRCSPKSGHDTVSWYQQALGQGPQFIFQYYEEEERQRGNFPDRFSGHQFPNYSSELNVNALLLGDSALYLCASSSFVETQYFGPGTRLLVL.

The gene calls are TRBV15 and TRBJ1-5; unclear D gene. V was clipped by 5 bases and J by 2 bases, with 16 bases between them. CDR1 LNHNV and CDR2 YYDKDF come from the germline V gene (reference sequence). The CDR3 length is 16 residues. The CDR3 nucleotides read TGTGCCACCAGCCTCTCGCGGTTTCCTCGCAATCAGCCCCAGCATTTT. It specifies CATSLSRFPRNQPQHF.

This clone was seen only once. The chain employs TRBV18 and TRBJ2-5; D could derive from TRBD1 or TRBD2 (6 bases each). V lost 1 base, J lost 4 bases, and 13 bases lay in between. From germline, CDR1 is KGHSH and CDR2 LQKENI. This CDR3 contains 15 residues. The CDR3 DNA reads TGTGCCAGCTCACCACGCGTACAGGGAGGAGAGACCCAGTACTTC. Translation: CASSPRVQGGETQYF.

This clone showed up just once. The chain is built from TRBV4-2 and TRBJ2-2, with 10 bases fitting TRBD2. V lost 0 bases to trimming and J lost 4 bases; unmatched junction nucleotides: 5. The CDR3 covers 17 residues. Germline V gene sequence: CDR1 LGHNA, CDR2 YNFKEQ. CDR3 region: CASSQDSLAGPTGELFF. CDR3 coding DNA: TGTGCCAGCAGCCAAGACTCACTAGCGGGGCCCACCGGGGAGCTGTTTTTT.

Only one count was recorded for this clone. The rearrangement uses TRBV9 and TRBJ1-1; 10 nucleotides line up with TRBD1. Germline CDR1 SGDLS, CDR2 YYNGEE. The CDR3 totals 16 residues. The J segment lost 0 bases and the V segment lost 0 bases, leaving 2 bases of the junction unmatched. The CDR3 nucleotides read TGTGCCAGCAGCGTAGAGGGACAGGGGTTGAACACTGAAGCTTTCTTT. Its protein product is CASSVEGQGLNTEAFF. Full variable domain (outside the CDR3, taken from reference TRBV9 and TRBJ1-1): DSGVTQTPKHLITATGQRVTLRCSPRSGDLSVYWYQQSLDQGLQFLIQYYNGEERAKGNILERFSAQQFPDLHSELNLSSLELGDSALYFCASSVEGQGLNTEAFFGQGTRLTVV.

The chain combines TRBV15 with TRBJ1-6, with D tentatively TRBD1 (5 bases). Germline V gene lookup returns CDR1 LNHNV and CDR2 YYDKDF (reference sequence). V was shortened by 3 bases and J by 7 bases, with 16 bases between the two germline ends. The CDR3 loop spans 16 amino acids. CDR3 DNA: TGTGCCACCAGCAGGGGGGACGGACCCTTCAATTCACCCCTCCACTTT. This gives the protein CATSRGDGPFNSPLHF.

The chain combines TRBV29-1 with TRBJ2-5; maybe TRBD1 (6 bases). This CDR3 is 11 amino acids long. Trimming pared 3 bases from V and 6 bases from J, leaving 8 bases between. Germline V gene lookup returns CDR1 SQVTM and CDR2 ANQGSEA. The CDR3 DNA reads TGCAGCGTTGACACAGGGAAGACCCAGTACTTC. It encodes CSVDTGKTQYF.

This clone has a single count. Mismatch with germline at one junction end may stem from a read error. This chain uses TRBV4-3 with TRBJ2-5, with D unresolved. The CDR3 has 13 amino acids. Germline-derived CDR1 and CDR2 are LGHNA and YSLEER. DNA for the CDR3: TGCGCCAGCAGTCAAGGGCGGCAAGAGACCCAGTACTTC. Protein: CASSQGRQETQYF.

The chain recombines TRBV5-6 with TRBJ2-7; possibly TRBD1 for D (5 bases). With 0 bases removed from V and 5 bases from J, the gap between germline ends came to 9 bases. The CDR3 length is 13 residues. Per the germline V gene, CDR1 is SGHDT and CDR2 is YYEEEE. DNA of the CDR3: TGTGCCAGCAGCTTGGCACAGGAAGACGAGCAGTACTTC. Translating gives CASSLAQEDEQYF.

V usage is TRBV30 and J usage is TRBJ2-1; 14 positions agree with TRBD2. Germline trimming cut 8 bases from V and 6 bases from J; bases unmatched to any gene: 9. Germline assignment: CDR1 GTSNPN and CDR2 SVGIG (reference sequence). The CDR3 has 15 amino acids. CDR3 residues: CAGTSGSSPVNEQFF. CDR3 DNA sequence: TGTGCCGGGACTAGCGGGAGCTCTCCCGTCAATGAGCAGTTCTTC. The full variable domain, with the rest looked up from reference TRBV30 and TRBJ2-1, is SQTIHQWPATLVQPVGSPLSLECTVEGTSNPNLYWYRQAAGRGLQLLFYSVGIGQISSEVPQNLSASRPQDRQFILSSKKLLLSDSGFYLCAGTSGSSPVNEQFFGPGTRLTVL.